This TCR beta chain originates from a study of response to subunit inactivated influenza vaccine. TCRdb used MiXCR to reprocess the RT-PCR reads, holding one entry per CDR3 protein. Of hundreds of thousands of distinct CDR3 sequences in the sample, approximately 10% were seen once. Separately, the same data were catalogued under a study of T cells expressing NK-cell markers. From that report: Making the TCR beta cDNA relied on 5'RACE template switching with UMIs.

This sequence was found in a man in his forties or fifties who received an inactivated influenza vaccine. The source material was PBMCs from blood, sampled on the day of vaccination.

Here the CDR3 DNA reads TGCAGTGCTAGAGATCTTGGCAGGTACCAAGAGACCCAGTACTTC. Protein sequence: CSARDLGRYQETQYF. V and J are TRBV20-1 and TRBJ2-5; the D is unclear. The germline V gene has CDR1 DFQATT and CDR2 SNEGSKA (reference sequence). CDR3 length equals 15 residues. V was trimmed by 0 bases and J by 0 bases, leaving 11 bases between them.